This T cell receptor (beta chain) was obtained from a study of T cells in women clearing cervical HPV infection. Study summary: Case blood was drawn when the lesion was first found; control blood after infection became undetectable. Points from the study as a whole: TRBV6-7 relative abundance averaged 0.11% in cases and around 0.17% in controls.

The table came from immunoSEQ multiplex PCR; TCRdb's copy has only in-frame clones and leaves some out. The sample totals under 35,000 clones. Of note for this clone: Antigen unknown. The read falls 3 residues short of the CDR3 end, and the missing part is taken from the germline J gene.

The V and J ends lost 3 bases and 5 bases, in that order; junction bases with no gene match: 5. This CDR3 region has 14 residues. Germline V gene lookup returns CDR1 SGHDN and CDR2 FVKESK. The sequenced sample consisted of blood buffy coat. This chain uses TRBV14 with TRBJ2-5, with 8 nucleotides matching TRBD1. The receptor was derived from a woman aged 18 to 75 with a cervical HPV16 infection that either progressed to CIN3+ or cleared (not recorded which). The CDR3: CASSQDRARETQYF. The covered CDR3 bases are TGTGCCAGCAGCCAGGACAGGGCGCGGGAGACC.